The sequence of this T cell receptor beta chain was determined in a study of blood T cell repertoires in COVID-19. Study information: The United States, Italy and Spain supplied acute and convalescent COVID-19 samples. The cDNA or gDNA used as material had been derived from T cells, B-cell-depleted T cells, or PBMCs.

Seattle's enrolled individuals joined amid active infection and were then monitored longitudinally. Original methodology: Reference gene primer amplification gave nucleated cell count estimates. Sequencing was performed with immunoSEQ multiplex PCR; in TCRdb, only in-frame clones are kept and a portion is missing. The DNA gave D and trimming, while V, J and clone size come from that table. The sample lists over 55,000 clones, roughly 84% occurring once. Trimming removed 6 bases from V and 5 bases from J; junction bases left unmatched: 5. Germline V gene sequence: CDR1 MRHNA, CDR2 SNTAGT. There are 14 residues in the CDR3.

The chain carries TRBV6-4 and TRBJ2-2, with 8 bases fitting TRBD2. The sequence was obtained from a man aged 50 or older with COVID-19, enrolled during active disease. The sample was peripheral blood. The CDR3 DNA reads TGTGCCAGCAGAGTAGCGGGACATACCGGGGAGCTGTTTTTT. Its protein product is CASRVAGHTGELFF.